These 9 T cell receptor beta chains came from one sample sequenced in a study of cytomegalovirus exposure and HLA in healthy donors. Primers: 60 Vbeta forward and 13 Jbeta reverse. Method: immunoSEQ multiplex PCR; TCRdb's copy keeps in-frame clones and lacks some. This sample yields 120,000 to 150,000 clones, of which more than 70% are seen a single time; 3.3% belongs to the top ten. Sequences were obtained from PBMCs. The source of these receptors is a man aged 35-49 years in good health and CMV-seronegative.

J is TRBJ2-1 and V is TRBV29-1, with D perhaps TRBD2 (6 bases). This CDR3 is built from 12 residues. The ends were cut back, 5 bases at V and 7 bases at J, with 12 bases in the middle. Germline V CDR1 and CDR2: SQVTM, ANQGSEA. CDR3 sequence (DNA): TGCAGCGTTTTCCGGGACTCTAATGAGCAGTTCTTC. Translation: CSVFRDSNEQFF.

The V and J genes are TRBV5-6 and TRBJ2-7; the D gene is possibly TRBD2 (6 bases). V was shortened by 9 bases and J by 7 bases, with 23 bases between the two germline ends. The CDR3 is made up of 14 amino acids. Per germline, CDR1 SGHDT and CDR2 YYEEEE. Here the CDR3 reads CATNQRRAVGEQYF. In nucleotides, the CDR3 is TGTGCCACCAACCAAAGGAGGGCCGTGGGGGAGCAGTACTTC.

The J gene is TRBJ2-1, the V gene TRBV7-2; 8 bases are a match to TRBD2. The CDR3 loop spans 14 amino acids. V trimming: 2 bases; J trimming: 9 bases; junction bases outside the gene matches: 6. Germline V gene data show CDR1 as SGHTA and CDR2 as FQGNSA. CDR3 sequence: CASSLRLAGTEQFF. For the CDR3, the DNA is TGTGCCAGCAGCTTACGCCTAGCGGGTACTGAGCAGTTCTTC.

The V and J genes are TRBV7-9 and TRBJ2-7, with 9 bases fitting TRBD2. The CDR3 runs 18 residues. Per germline, CDR1 SEHNR and CDR2 FQNEAQ (reference sequence). J lost 3 bases, V lost 5 bases, and 17 bases had no gene match. Here the CDR3 DNA reads TGTGCCAGCAGCCCTCGGGTCGCGGAGCGGGGGGTACTCTACGAGCAGTACTTC. Its protein is CASSPRVAERGVLYEQYF.

V is TRBV12-2 and J is TRBJ1-5. TRBV12-2 is termed a pseudogene. The length of the CDR3 is 15 residues. The DNA for the CDR3 is TGTGCAAGTCGCGGAGGCGCAGATAGCAATCAGCCCCAGCATTTT. This codes for CASRGGADSNQPQHF.

The rearrangement uses TRBV6-5 and TRBJ2-7; 10 nucleotides line up with TRBD1. The length of the CDR3 is 15 residues. V shed 6 bases and J 4 bases; nucleotides not matched to a gene: 9. Germline assignment: CDR1 MNHEY and CDR2 SVGAGI. The CDR3 sequence is CASSPTGGSGYEQYF. Written as DNA, the CDR3 is TGTGCCAGCAGCCCGACAGGGGGCTCGGGATACGAGCAGTACTTC.

V gene TRBV7-2 combines with J gene TRBJ1-2, with a possible D match to TRBD1 (6 bases). Germline V gives CDR1 SGHTA, CDR2 FQGNSA. The germline V and J ends were trimmed by 3 bases and 2 bases, with 13 bases remaining between them. The CDR3 covers 15 residues. The CDR3 spells CASSLPGDKNYGYTF. The CDR3 DNA sequence: TGTGCCAGCAGCTTGCCCGGGGACAAGAACTATGGCTACACCTTC.

V and J are TRBV11-3 and TRBJ2-1; D not resolved. The CDR3 spans 16 residues. V dropped 4 bases and J dropped 0 bases, with 13 bases sitting between them. In germline, CDR1 is SGHNT, CDR2 YENEEA. CDR3 residues: CASSYLGDSSYNEQFF. The DNA of the CDR3 is TGTGCCAGCAGCTACCTCGGAGATTCCTCCTACAATGAGCAGTTCTTC.

The chain uses TRBV10-3 and TRBJ1-2; 7 nucleotides agree with TRBD1. Germline V gene sequence: CDR1 ENHRY, CDR2 SYGVKD. V shed 0 bases, J shed 9 bases, and the junction held 13 bases outside the gene matches. The CDR3 is 16 amino acids. CDR3 nucleotides: TGTGCCATCAGTGAGTCGGTATTTAGAAGGGACAGCCGCTACACCTTC. Translating it yields CAISESVFRRDSRYTF.